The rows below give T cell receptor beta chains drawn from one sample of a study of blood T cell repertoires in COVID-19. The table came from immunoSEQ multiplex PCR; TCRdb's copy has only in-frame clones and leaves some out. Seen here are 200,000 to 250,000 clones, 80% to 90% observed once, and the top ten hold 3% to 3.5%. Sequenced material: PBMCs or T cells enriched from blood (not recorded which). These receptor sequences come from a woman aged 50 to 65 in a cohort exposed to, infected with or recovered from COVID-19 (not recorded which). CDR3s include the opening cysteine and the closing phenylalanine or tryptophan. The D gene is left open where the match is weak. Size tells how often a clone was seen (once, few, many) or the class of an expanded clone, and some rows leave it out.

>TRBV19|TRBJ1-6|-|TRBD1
TGTGCCAGTAGACCTCCGACAGGGATTGGTTCACCCCTCCACTTT
CASRPPTGIGSPLHF
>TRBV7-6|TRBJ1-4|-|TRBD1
TGTGCCAGCAGCAGTAGACAGGGGGCAGGGGAAAAACTGTTTTTT
CASSSRQGAGEKLFF
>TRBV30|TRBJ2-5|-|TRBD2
TGTGCCTGGATTGGTCTAGCGGAAGAGACCCAGTACTTC
CAWIGLAEETQYF
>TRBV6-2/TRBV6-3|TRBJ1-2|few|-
TGTGCCAGCAGTATCGGGGGCTATGGCTACACCTTC
CASSIGGYGYTF
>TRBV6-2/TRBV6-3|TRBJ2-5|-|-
TGTGCCAGCAGTCAGGCGCCGTTCGTTGAAGAGACCCAGTACTTC
CASSQAPFVEETQYF
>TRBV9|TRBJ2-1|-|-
TGTGCCAGCAGCGTAAGGGGGAGCTCCTACAATGAGCAGTTCTTC
CASSVRGSSYNEQFF
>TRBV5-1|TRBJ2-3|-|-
TGCGCCAGCAGCTATTCGCGGGGCGGGAGCACAGATACGCAGTATTTT
CASSYSRGGSTDTQYF
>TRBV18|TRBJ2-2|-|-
TGTGCCAGCTCACCGTTTCGAGCGGGGAACACCGGGGAGCTGTTTTTT
CASSPFRAGNTGELFF
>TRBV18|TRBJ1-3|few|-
TGTGCCAGCTCACCAACAGGGCATCTCGAAAGAAACACCATATATTTT
CASSPTGHLERNTIYF
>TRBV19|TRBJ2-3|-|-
TGTGCCAGTAGTCTAGGGGCCAGCACAGATACGCAGTATTTT
CASSLGASTDTQYF
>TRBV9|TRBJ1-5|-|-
TGTGCCAGCAGCGTAGGTGTCGATCAGCCCCAGCATTTT
CASSVGVDQPQHF
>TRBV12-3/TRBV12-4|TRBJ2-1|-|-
TGTGCCAGCATGGAGGACTACAATGAGCAGTTCTTC
CASMEDYNEQFF
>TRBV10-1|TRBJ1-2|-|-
TGCGCCAGCAGTGAGACAGCTTCCTATGGCTACACCTTC
CASSETASYGYTF
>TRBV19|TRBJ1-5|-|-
TGTGCCAGTAGTCCCCTCAATCAGCCCCAGCATTTT
CASSPLNQPQHF
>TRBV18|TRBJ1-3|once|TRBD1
TGTGCCAGCTCCAACAAACAGGGGGCCTCCGGAAACACCATATATTTT
CASSNKQGASGNTIYF
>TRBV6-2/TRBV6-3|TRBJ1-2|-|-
TGTGCCAGCAGCCCTGAAGGGGTCTTCCATCTCGGCTACACCTTC
CASSPEGVFHLGYTF
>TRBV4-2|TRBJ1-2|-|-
TGTGCCAGCAGCCAAGAACGCCAGGGGATTTACTACACCTTC
CASSQERQGIYYTF
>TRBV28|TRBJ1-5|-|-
TGTGCCAGCAGACCCACACAGGTCAGCAATCAGCCCCAGCATTTT
CASRPTQVSNQPQHF
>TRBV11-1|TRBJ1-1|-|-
TGTGCCAGCAGCTTGGGATACAGGGAGAACACTGAAGCTTTCTTT
CASSLGYRENTEAFF
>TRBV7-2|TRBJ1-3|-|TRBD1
TGTGCCAGCAGCTTAGTTGTTGGCAGGGGGACTGGAAACACCATATATTTT
CASSLVVGRGTGNTIYF
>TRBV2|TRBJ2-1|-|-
TGTGCCAGCAGTGATCAGGGGCCGCCCTACAATGAGCAGTTCTTC
CASSDQGPPYNEQFF
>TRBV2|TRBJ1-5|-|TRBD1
TGTGCCAGCAGTCGGGACAGGCAGTGGCAGCCCCAGCATTTT
CASSRDRQWQPQHF
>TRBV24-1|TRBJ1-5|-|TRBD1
TGTGCCACCAGTGAGACAGGGGGCGAGGGCAATCAGCCCCAGCATTTT
CATSETGGEGNQPQHF
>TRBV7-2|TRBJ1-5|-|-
TGTGCCAGCAGCCGCCCGGGGGGTAGCAATCAGCCCCAGCATTTT
CASSRPGGSNQPQHF
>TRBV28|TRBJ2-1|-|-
TGTGCCAGCAGTTTTTCTAGCAGAGAGCAGTTCTTC
CASSFSSREQFF
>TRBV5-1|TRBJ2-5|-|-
TGCGCCAGCAGCTTCACAGGGCCAGTGAACCAAGAGACCCAGTACTTC
CASSFTGPVNQETQYF
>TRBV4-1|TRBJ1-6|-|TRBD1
TGCGCCAGCAGCCAAGGGGGACTAAAACAGGGGGTTTCACCCCTCCACTTT
CASSQGGLKQGVSPLHF
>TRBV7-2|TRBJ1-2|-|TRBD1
TGTGCCAGCAGCTTAGGACAGGGGGCGTTTTCTGGCTACACCTTC
CASSLGQGAFSGYTF
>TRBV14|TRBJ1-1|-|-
TGTGCCAGCAGCCCCCGACAGCGCATGAACACTGAAGCTTTCTTT
CASSPRQRMNTEAFF
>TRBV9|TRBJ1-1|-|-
TGTGCCAGCAGCGCCGGGGGGAGGGGCACTGAAGCTTTCTTT
CASSAGGRGTEAFF
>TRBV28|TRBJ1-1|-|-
TGTGCCAGCAGTACCCGGACAGCTTCGAACACTGAAGCTTTCTTT
CASSTRTASNTEAFF
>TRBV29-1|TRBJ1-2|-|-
TGCAGCGTTCATGACAGAAACTCTAACTATGGCTACACCTTC
CSVHDRNSNYGYTF
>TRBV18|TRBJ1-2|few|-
TGTGCCAGCTCACCCCAGTCCCGGGACATCTATGGCTACACCTTC
CASSPQSRDIYGYTF
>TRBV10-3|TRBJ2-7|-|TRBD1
TGTGCCATCAGTGTGGGGACAGACTTCTACGAGCAGTACTTC
CAISVGTDFYEQYF
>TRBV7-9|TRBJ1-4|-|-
TGTGCCAGCAGCTATTCACAGGGCCCTAATGAAAAACTGTTTTTT
CASSYSQGPNEKLFF
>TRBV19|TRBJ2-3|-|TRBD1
TGTGCCAGTAATAACCTAGGGGGCGCAGATACGCAGTATTTT
CASNNLGGADTQYF
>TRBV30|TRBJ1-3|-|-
TGTGCCTGGAGTCGGGGGGCTGGAAACACCATATATTTT
CAWSRGAGNTIYF
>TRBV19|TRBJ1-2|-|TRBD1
TGTGCCAGTATCCCGATACAGGGGGCGACGGGTGGCTACACCTTC
CASIPIQGATGGYTF
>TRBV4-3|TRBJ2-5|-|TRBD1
TGCGCCAGCAGCCAAGATGCGACAGGGGAAGAGACCCAGTACTTC
CASSQDATGEETQYF
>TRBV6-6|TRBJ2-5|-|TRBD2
TGTGCCAGCAGACCAAGAATACTAGCGGGGGGAGGGACCCAGTACTTC
CASRPRILAGGGTQYF
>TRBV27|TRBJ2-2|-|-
TGTGCCAGCAGTTTAGGGGGGGCGGGCACCGGGGAGCTGTTTTTT
CASSLGGAGTGELFF
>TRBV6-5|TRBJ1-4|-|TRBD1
TGTGCCAGCACCACCGGACAGGGGGCGGTGCGAAAACTGTTTTTT
CASTTGQGAVRKLFF
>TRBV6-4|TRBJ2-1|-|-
TGTGCCAGCAGTCTCCAGGGGGAGGTCGATGAGCAGTTCTTC
CASSLQGEVDEQFF
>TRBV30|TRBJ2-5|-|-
TGTGCCTGGAGTCTTGGGAGGCGACAAAAACAAGAGACCCAGTACTTC
CAWSLGRRQKQETQYF
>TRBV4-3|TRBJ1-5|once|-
TGCGCCAGCAGCCAAGAAGTGGCCGCCTCTCAGCCCCAGCATTTT
CASSQEVAASQPQHF
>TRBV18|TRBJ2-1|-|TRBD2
TGTGCCAGCTCCCCACGGCGGGGGACCAACAATGAGCAGTTCTTC
CASSPRRGTNNEQFF
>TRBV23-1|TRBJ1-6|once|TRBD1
TGCGCCAGCAGTCATCGACTCGACAGGGTTTTAAATAATTCACCCCTCCACTTT
CASSHRLDRVLNNSPLHF
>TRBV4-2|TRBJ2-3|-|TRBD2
TGTGCCAGCAGCCAAGATCCGGTAGCGGGGGCCACAGATACGCAGTATTTT
CASSQDPVAGATDTQYF
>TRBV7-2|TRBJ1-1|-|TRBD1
TGTGCCAGCAGCTTGGGACAGACCCGTACGGGCACTGAAGCTTTCTTT
CASSLGQTRTGTEAFF
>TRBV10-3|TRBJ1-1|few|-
TGTGCCATCAGTGTAGGGGGATCGAACACTGAAGCTTTCTTT
CAISVGGSNTEAFF
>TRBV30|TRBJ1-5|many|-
TGTGCCTGGAGTATCGGGGGGCCCATTCAGCCCCAGCATTTT
CAWSIGGPIQPQHF
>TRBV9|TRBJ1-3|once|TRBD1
TGTGCCAGCAGCCCAGGGGGCAGGGACAACACCATATATTTT
CASSPGGRDNTIYF
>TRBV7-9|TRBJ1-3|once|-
TGTGCCAGCAGCTTACGGGACACTGCTCGTGGAAACACCATATATTTT
CASSLRDTARGNTIYF
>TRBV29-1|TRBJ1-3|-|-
TGCAGCGTTCAAGGACAGCCCTACTCTGGAAACACCATATATTTT
CSVQGQPYSGNTIYF
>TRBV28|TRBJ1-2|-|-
TGTGCCAGCAGTTTGGGGCAGGGTAACTATGGCTACACCTTC
CASSLGQGNYGYTF
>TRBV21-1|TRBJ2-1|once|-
TGTGCCAGCAAAGGGACTTCCAGCTCCTACAATGAGCAGTTCTTC
CASKGTSSSYNEQFF
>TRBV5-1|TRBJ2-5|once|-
TGCGCCAGCAGCTTGCCCGCAGGGCTGGGCCAAGAGACCCAGTACTTC
CASSLPAGLGQETQYF
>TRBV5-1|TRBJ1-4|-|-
TGCGCCAGCACTTCGGGTTCGGCAACTAATGAAAAACTGTTTTTT
CASTSGSATNEKLFF